Here is one T cell receptor beta chain with its context. This record belongs to a study of blood T cell repertoires in COVID-19. Study context: The analysed material was cDNA or gDNA that came from T cells, B-cell-depleted T cells, or PBMCs.

Profiling relied on immunoSEQ multiplex PCR, and the TCRdb table lists in-frame clones only, not all of them. The data show some 200,000 clones, with about 90% seen just once and roughly 1.2% held by the top ten. The CDR3 loop spans 14 amino acids. Deletions cut 5 bases from V and 5 bases from J, with 16 bases between. From germline, CDR1 is SGHTA and CDR2 FQGNSA. This clonotype was obtained from a man aged 30-40 years with acute or convalescent COVID-19. The chain employs TRBV7-2 and TRBJ2-7; TRBD1 is a possible D gene (6 bases). Material for sequencing was peripheral blood. The CDR3 loop is CASSRWDKIHEQYF. The DNA for the CDR3 is TGTGCCAGCAGCCGTTGGGACAAAATCCACGAGCAGTACTTC. The full variable domain, rest sourced from reference TRBV7-2 and TRBJ2-7, is GAGVSQSPSNKVTEKGKDVELRCDPISGHTALYWYRQSLGQGLEFLIYFQGNSAPDKSGLPSDRFSAERTGGSVSTLTIQRTQQEDSAVYLCASSRWDKIHEQYFGPGTRLTVT.